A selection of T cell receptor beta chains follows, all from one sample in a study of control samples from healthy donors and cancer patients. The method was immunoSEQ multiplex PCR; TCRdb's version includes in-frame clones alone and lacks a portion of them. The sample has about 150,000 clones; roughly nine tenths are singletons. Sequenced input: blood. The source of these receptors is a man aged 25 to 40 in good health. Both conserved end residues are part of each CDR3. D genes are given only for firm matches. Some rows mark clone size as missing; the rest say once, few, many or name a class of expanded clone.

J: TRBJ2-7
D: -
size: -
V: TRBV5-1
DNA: TGCGCCAGCAGCTTGGACGGGCCCTACGAGCAGTACTTC
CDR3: CASSLDGPYEQYF

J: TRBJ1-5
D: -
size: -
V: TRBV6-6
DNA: TGTGCCAGCAGTTTAATACAGGGACGAAATCAGCCCCAGCATTTT
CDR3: CASSLIQGRNQPQHF

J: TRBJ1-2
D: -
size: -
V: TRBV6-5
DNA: TGTGCCAGCAGGCCAGGGGTTGCCTCGCGGGGCTACACCTTC
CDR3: CASRPGVASRGYTF

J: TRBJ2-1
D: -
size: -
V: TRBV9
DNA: TGTGCCAGCAGCCGTAGTAGGTCGGGTTCATATGAGCAGTTCTTC
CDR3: CASSRSRSGSYEQFF

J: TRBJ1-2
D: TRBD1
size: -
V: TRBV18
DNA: TGTGCCAGCTCACCCTTGGACAGGGACAGTGGCTACACCTTC
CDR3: CASSPLDRDSGYTF

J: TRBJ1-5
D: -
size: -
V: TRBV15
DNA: TGTGCCACCAGCAGTCCTGGGCAGCCCCAGCATTTT
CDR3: CATSSPGQPQHF

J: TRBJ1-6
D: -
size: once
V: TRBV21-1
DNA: TGTGCCAGCAGCATCGGGACAGGGGAGAGCTCCTATAATTCACCCCTCCACTTT
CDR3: CASSIGTGESSYNSPLHF

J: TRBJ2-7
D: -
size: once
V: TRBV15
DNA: TGTGCCACCAGCAGAGATCGGGCAGGACTATCCAACGAGCAGTACTTC
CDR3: CATSRDRAGLSNEQYF

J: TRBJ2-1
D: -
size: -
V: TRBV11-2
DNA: TGTGCCAGCAGCTTACACCCAGGGTACAATGAGCAGTTCTTC
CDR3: CASSLHPGYNEQFF

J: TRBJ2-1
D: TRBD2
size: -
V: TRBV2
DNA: TGTGCCAGCAGACAACTAGCGGGAGGAAAGAATGAGCAGTTCTTC
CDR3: CASRQLAGGKNEQFF

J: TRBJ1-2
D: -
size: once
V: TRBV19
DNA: TGTGCCAGTACCCCGGACAGTCGAGGGGATGGCTACACCTTC
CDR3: CASTPDSRGDGYTF

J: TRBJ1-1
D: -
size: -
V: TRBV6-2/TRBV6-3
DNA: TGTGCCAGCAGTTTCGATACGAGCGGAACGAACACTGAAGCTTTCTTT
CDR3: CASSFDTSGTNTEAFF

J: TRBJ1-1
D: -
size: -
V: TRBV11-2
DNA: TGTGCCAGCAGCTGGACAGAGAACACTGAAGCTTTCTTT
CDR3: CASSWTENTEAFF

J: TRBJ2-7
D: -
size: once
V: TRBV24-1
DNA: TGTGCCACCAGTGATTTCTACCCCATCTACGAGCAGTACTTC
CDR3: CATSDFYPIYEQYF

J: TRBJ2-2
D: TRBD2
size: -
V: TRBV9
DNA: TGTGCCAGCAGCTCTCAGAGCGGGGGTGCGAACACCGGGGAGCTGTTTTTT
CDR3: CASSSQSGGANTGELFF

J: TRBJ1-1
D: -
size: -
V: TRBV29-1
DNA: TGCAGCGTTGAACCGGGCGCTGAAGCTTTCTTT
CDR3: CSVEPGAEAFF

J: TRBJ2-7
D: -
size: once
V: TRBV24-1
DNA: TGTGCCACCAGTGACCCAGGGGACTACGAGCAGTACTTC
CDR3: CATSDPGDYEQYF

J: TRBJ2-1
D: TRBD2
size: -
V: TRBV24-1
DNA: TGTGCCACCAGTGATCCGGGAGGGCACTACAATGAGCAGTTCTTC
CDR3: CATSDPGGHYNEQFF

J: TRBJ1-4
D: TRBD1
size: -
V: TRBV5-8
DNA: TGTGCCAGCAGCTCTCAGGGGGCGTTTAATGAAAAACTGTTTTTT
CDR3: CASSSQGAFNEKLFF

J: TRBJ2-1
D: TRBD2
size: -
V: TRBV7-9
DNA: TGTGCCAGCAGCTACCCACCGGGACTAGCCTACAATGAGCAGTTCTTC
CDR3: CASSYPPGLAYNEQFF

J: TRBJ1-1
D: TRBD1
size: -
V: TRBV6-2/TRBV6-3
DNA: TGTGCCAGCAGTTTAACACAGGGGATGAACACTGAAGCTTTCTTT
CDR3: CASSLTQGMNTEAFF

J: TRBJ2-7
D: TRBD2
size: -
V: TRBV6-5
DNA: TGTGCCAGCACCAAGGAGGCTAGCGGAAACTACGAGCAGTACTTC
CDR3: CASTKEASGNYEQYF

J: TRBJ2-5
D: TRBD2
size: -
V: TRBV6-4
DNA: TGTGCCAGCAGAGGGAAGACTAGCGGGGCCCAAGAGACCCAGTACTTC
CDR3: CASRGKTSGAQETQYF

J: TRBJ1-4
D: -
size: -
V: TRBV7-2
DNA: TGTGCCAGCAGCGGCCGTTTCGAAAAACTGTTTTTT
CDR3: CASSGRFEKLFF

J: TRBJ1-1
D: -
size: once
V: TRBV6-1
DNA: TGTGCCAGCAGTGATAGGAGGGGGAACACTGAAGCTTTCTTT
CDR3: CASSDRRGNTEAFF

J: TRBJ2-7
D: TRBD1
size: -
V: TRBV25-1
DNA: TGTGCCAGCAGTGATGGAAAGGGGGCGGGCTACGAGCAGTACTTC
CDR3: CASSDGKGAGYEQYF

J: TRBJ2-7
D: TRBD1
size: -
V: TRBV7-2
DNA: TGTGCCAGCAGCTTAGAAGGGGGCCCCTACGAGCAGTACTTC
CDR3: CASSLEGGPYEQYF

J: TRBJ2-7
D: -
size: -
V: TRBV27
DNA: TGTGCCAGCAGTTTAGGCGGCCCTCTCTACGAGCAGTACTTC
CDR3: CASSLGGPLYEQYF

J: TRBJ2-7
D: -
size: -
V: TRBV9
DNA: TGTGCCAGCAGCGATGGACGGGGCTACGAGCAGTACTTC
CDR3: CASSDGRGYEQYF

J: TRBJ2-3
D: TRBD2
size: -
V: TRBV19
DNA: TGTGCCAGTAGTTTACTAGCGGAAGATACGCAGTATTTT
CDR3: CASSLLAEDTQYF

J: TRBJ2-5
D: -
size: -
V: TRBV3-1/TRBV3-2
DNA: TGTGCCAGCAGCCAACAGGGTCCCCAAGAGACCCAGTACTTC
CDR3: CASSQQGPQETQYF

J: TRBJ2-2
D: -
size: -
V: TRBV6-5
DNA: TGTGCCAGCAGTTACTCGATTTACACCGGGGAGCTGTTTTTT
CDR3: CASSYSIYTGELFF

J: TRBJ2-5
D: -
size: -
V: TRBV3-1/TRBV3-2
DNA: TGTGCCAGCAGCCTCCGGGGGGCCCCCCTTCAAGAGACCCAGTACTTC
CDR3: CASSLRGAPLQETQYF

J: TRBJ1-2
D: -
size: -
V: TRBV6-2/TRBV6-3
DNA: TGTGCCAGCAGCCCCGACAGTTCCTATGGCTACACCTTC
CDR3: CASSPDSSYGYTF

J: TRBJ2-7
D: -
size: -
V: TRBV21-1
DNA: TGTGCTCTCAGGGTTCTAGCGGGAGGTACAAACGACTACGAGCAGTACTTC
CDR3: CALRVLAGGTNDYEQYF

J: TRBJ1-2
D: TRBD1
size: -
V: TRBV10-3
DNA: TGTGCCAGCCGGGACAGGGCCCGGACTAACTATGGCTACACCTTC
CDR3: CASRDRARTNYGYTF

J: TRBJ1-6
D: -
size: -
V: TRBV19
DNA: TGTGCCAGTAGTAGGATTCGGGATTCACCCCTCCACTTT
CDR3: CASSRIRDSPLHF

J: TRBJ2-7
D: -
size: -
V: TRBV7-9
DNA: TGTGCCAGCAGCTTAGGCCCGCCCCTGGGGGAGCAGTACTTC
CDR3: CASSLGPPLGEQYF

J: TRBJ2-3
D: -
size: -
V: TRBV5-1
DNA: TGCGCCAGCAGCTTGGTATCCGCGGGGATCACAGATACGCAGTATTTT
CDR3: CASSLVSAGITDTQYF

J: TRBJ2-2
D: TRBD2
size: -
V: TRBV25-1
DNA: TGTGCCAGCACGACGGGAGGGCCTGTCGGGGAGCTGTTTTTT
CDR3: CASTTGGPVGELFF

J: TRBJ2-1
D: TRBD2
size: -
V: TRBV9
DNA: TGTGCCAGCAGCGCAATTAGCGGGAGGCAGGGAGAGCAGTTCTTC
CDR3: CASSAISGRQGEQFF

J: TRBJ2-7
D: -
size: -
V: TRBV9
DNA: TGTGCCAGCAGCGTAGAGGCAGGGTACGAGCAGTACTTC
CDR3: CASSVEAGYEQYF

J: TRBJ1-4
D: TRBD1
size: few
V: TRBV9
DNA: TGTGCCAGCAGCCCCTCAAGGACAGGGGGCAATGAAAAACTGTTTTTT
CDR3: CASSPSRTGGNEKLFF

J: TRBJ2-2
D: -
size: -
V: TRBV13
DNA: TGTGCCAGCAGCCCATCCCGGGGGCACACCGGGGAGCTGTTTTTT
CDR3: CASSPSRGHTGELFF

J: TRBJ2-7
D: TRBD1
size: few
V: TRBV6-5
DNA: TGTGCCAGCAGTTACGGTGGGACAGAATACGAGCAGTACTTC
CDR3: CASSYGGTEYEQYF

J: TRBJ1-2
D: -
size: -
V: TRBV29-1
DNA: TGCAGCGTTTCTACAGGGATCGGCTATGGCTACACCTTC
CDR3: CSVSTGIGYGYTF

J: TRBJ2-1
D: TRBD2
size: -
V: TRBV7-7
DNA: TGTGCTAGCAGCTTGAGGGAGGGCCCCTACAATGAGCAGTTCTTC
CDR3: CASSLREGPYNEQFF

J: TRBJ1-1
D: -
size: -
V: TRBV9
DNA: TGTGCCAGCAGCGTAGGGGACGTAAGGACTGAAGCTTTCTTT
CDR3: CASSVGDVRTEAFF

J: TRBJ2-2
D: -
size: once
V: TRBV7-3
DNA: TGTGCCAGCAGCTTAACCCCAGGGGCCGGGGAGCTGTTTTTT
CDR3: CASSLTPGAGELFF

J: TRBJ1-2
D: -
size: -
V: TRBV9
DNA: TGTGCCAGCAGCTCAAACTATGGCTACACCTTC
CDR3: CASSSNYGYTF

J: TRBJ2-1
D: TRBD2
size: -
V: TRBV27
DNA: TGTGCCAGCCGGACGAACGGGAGGGCCAATAATGAGCAGTTCTTC
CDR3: CASRTNGRANNEQFF

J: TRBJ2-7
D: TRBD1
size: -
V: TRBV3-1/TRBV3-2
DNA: TGTGCCAGCAGCCACCCTTCGGACAGGTTCTCCTACGAGCAGTACTTC
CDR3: CASSHPSDRFSYEQYF

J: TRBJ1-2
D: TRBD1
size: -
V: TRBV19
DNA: TGTGCCAGCAGACAGGGTCTAGACTATGGCTACACCTTC
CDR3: CASRQGLDYGYTF